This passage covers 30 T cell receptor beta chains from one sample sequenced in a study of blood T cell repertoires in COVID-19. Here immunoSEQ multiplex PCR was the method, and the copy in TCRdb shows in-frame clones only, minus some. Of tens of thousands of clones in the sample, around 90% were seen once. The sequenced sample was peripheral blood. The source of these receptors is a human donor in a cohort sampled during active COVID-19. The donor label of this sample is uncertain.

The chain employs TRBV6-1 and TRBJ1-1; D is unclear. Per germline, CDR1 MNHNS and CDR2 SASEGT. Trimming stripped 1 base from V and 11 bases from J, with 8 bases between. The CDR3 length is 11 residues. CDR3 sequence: CASSEVPGAFF. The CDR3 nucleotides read TGTGCCAGCAGTGAAGTGCCCGGGGCTTTCTTT.

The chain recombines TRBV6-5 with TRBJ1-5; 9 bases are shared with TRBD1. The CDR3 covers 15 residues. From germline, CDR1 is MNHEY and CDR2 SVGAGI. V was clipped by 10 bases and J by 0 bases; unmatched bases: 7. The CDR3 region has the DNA TGTGCCAAGGGGACAGGGAATTATAGCAATCAGCCCCAGCATTTT. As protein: CAKGTGNYSNQPQHF.

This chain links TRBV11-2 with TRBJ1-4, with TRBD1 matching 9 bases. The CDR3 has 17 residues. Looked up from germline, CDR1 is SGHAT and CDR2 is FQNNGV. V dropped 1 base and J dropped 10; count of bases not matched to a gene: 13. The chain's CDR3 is CASSLGTGVSLRGKLFF. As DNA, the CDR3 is TGTGCCAGCAGCTTAGGGACAGGGGTTTCGTTAAGGGGAAAACTGTTTTTT. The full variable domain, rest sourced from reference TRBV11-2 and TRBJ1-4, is EAGVAQSPRYKIIEKRQSVAFWCNPISGHATLYWYQQILGQGPKLLIQFQNNGVVDDSQLPKDRFSAERLKGVDSTLKIQPAKLEDSAVYLCASSLGTGVSLRGKLFFGSGTQLSVL.

The DNA of the CDR3 is TGTGCCAGCAGCACAAAAGGGACAGCCCCTACCCCCCCCTCCTCACCCCTCCACTTT. Translation: CASSTKGTAPTPPSSPLHF. The J gene is TRBJ1-6, the V gene TRBV21-1; whether TRBD1, the table's D call, matches the DNA was not checked. TRBV21-1 corresponds to a pseudogene. This CDR3 is 19 amino acids long.

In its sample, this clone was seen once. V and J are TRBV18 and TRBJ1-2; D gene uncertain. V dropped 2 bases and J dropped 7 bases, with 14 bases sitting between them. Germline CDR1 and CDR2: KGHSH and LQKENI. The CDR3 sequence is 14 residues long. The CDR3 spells CASSPRSREGGYTF. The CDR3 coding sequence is TGTGCCAGCTCACCAAGGTCGCGGGAGGGTGGCTACACCTTC.

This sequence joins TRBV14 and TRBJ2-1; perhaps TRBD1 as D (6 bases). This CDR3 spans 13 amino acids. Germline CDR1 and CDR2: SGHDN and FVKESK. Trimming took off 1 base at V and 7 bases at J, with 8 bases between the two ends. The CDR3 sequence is CASSQVDRNEQFF. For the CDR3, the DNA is TGTGCCAGCAGCCAAGTGGACAGAAATGAGCAGTTCTTC.

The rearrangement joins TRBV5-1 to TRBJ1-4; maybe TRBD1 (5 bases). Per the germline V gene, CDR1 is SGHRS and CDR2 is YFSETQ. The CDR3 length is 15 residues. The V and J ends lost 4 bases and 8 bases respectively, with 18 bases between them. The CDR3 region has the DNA TGCGCCAGCAGCCCTATCGGGGGGAAAACAGAAAAACTGTTTTTT. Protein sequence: CASSPIGGKTEKLFF.

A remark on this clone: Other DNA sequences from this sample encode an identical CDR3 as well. The CDR3 DNA sequence: TGCGCCAGCAGCGATACAGGGGGCACCACTGAAGCTTTCTTT. As protein: CASSDTGGTTEAFF. This sequence joins TRBV5-1 and TRBJ1-1; 9 bases fit TRBD1. CDR1 is SGHRS, CDR2 YFSETQ, per germline. J gave up 4 bases and V 4 bases, and 5 bases lay outside the gene matches. CDR3 length: 14 residues.

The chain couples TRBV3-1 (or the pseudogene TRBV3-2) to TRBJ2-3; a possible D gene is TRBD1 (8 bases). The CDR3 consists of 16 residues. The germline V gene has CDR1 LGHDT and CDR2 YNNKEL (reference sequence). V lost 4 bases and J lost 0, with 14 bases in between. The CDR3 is CASSPTGGASTDTQYF. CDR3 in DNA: TGTGCCAGCAGCCCCACAGGGGGGGCTAGCACAGATACGCAGTATTTT.

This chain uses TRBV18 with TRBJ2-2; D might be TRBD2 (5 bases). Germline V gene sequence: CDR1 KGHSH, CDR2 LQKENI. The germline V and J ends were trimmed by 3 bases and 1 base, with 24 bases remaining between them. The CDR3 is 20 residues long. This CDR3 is CASSPPVTYQAEKNTGELFF. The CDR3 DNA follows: TGTGCCAGCTCACCCCCCGTAACCTATCAAGCGGAGAAGAACACCGGGGAGCTGTTTTTT.

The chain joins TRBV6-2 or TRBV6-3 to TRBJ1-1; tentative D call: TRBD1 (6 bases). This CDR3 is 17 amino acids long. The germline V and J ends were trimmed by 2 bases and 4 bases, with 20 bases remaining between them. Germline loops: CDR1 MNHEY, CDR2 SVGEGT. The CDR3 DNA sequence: TGTGCCAGCAGTTACAGGGGGATCAGGGAAAGACGCACTGAAGCTTTCTTT. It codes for CASSYRGIRERRTEAFF.

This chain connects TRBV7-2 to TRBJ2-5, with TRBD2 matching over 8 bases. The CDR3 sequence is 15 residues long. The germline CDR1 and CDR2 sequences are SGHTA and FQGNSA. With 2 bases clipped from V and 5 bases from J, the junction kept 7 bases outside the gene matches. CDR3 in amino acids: CASSLSGGEIETQYF. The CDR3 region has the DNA TGTGCCAGCAGCTTATCCGGGGGGGAGATTGAGACCCAGTACTTC.

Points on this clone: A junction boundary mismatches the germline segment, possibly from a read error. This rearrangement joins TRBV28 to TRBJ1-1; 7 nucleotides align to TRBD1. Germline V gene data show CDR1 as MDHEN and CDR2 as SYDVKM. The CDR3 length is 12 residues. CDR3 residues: CASREPGTASHF. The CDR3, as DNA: TGTGCCAGCAGAGAACCCGGGACAGCCTCCCACTTT. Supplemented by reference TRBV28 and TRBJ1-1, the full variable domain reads DVKVTQSSRYLVKRTGEKVFLECVQDMDHENMFWYRQDPGLGLRLIYFSYDVKMKEKGDIPEGYSVSREKKERFSLILESASTNQTSMYLCASREPGTASHFGQGTRLTVV.

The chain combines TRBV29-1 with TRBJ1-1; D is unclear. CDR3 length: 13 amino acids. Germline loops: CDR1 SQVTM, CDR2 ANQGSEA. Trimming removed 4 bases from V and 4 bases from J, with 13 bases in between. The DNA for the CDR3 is TGCAGCGTTGTGCTCATGCCGAGCACTGAAGCTTTCTTT. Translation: CSVVLMPSTEAFF.

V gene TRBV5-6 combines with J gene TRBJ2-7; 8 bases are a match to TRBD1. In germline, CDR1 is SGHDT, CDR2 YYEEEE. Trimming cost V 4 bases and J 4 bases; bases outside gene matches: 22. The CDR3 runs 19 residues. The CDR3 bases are TGTGCCAGCAGCGCCAATGTGTGGACAGGGACCCTTTCAGGATACGAGCAGTACTTC. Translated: CASSANVWTGTLSGYEQYF.

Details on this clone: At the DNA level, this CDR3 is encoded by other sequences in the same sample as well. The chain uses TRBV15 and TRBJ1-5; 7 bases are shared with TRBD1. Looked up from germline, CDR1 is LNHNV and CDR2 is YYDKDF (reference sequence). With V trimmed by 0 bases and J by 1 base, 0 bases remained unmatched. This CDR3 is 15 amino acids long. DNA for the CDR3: TGTGCCACCAGCAGAGAACAGGGGAGCAATCAGCCCCAGCATTTT. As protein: CATSREQGSNQPQHF.

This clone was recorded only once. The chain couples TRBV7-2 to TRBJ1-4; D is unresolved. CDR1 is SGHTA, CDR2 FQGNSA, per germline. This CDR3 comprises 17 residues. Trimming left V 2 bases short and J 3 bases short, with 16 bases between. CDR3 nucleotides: TGTGCCAGCAGCTTAAGTTTTAGGAGTGTTCCTAATGAAAAACTGTTTTTT. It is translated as CASSLSFRSVPNEKLFF.

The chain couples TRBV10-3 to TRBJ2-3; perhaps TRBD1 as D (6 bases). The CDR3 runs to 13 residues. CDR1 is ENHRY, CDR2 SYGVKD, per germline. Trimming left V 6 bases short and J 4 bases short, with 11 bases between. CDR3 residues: CAIRDSSSDTQYF. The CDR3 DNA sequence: TGTGCCATCAGGGACAGTTCGTCAGATACGCAGTATTTT.

The CDR3 region is CATAPGQGPNTQYF. The CDR3 coding sequence is TGTGCCACCGCCCCGGGACAGGGGCCAAATACGCAGTATTTT. The J gene is TRBJ2-3, the V gene TRBV18; 10 bases line up with TRBD1. V dropped 10 bases and J dropped 7; count of bases not matched to a gene: 11. CDR1 and CDR2 (germline): KGHSH, LQKENI. The CDR3 runs to 14 residues.

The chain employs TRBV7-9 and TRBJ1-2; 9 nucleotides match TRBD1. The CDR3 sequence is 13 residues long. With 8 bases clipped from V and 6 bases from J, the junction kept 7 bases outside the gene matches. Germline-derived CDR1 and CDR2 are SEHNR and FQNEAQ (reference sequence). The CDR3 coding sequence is TGTGCCAGCGAGGAGACAGGGGGGAATGGCTACACCTTC. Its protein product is CASEETGGNGYTF.

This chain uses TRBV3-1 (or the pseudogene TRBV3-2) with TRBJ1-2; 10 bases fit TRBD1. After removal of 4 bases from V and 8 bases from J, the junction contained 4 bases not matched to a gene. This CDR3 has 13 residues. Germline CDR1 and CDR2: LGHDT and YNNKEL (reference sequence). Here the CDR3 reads CASSRQGAYGYTF. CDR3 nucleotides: TGTGCCAGCAGCCGACAGGGGGCGTACGGCTACACCTTC.

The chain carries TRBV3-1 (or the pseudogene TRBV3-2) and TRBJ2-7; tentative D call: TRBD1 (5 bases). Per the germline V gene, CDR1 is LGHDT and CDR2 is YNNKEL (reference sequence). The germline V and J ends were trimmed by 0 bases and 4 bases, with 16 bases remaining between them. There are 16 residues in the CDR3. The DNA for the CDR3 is TGTGCCAGCAGCCAAGAGGGTAGGCAGGGCCTATACGAGCAGTACTTC. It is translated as CASSQEGRQGLYEQYF.

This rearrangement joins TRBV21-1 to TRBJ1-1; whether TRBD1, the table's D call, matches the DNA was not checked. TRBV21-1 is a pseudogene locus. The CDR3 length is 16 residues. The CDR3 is CASRPAPQGDRTEAFF. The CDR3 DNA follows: TGTGCCAGCAGACCCGCACCCCAGGGTGATAGAACTGAAGCTTTCTTT.

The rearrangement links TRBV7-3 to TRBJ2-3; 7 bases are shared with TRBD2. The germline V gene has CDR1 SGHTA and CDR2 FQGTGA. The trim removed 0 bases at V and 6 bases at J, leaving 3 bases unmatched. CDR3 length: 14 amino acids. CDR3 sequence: CASSLTGGSDTQYF. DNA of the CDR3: TGTGCCAGCAGCTTAACGGGAGGGTCCGATACGCAGTATTTT.

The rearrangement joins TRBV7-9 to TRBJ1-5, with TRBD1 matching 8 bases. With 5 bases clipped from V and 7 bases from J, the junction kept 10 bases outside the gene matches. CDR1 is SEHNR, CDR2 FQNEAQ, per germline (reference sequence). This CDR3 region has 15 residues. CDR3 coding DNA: TGTGCCAGCAGCCGACGACAGGGGAAAGGGCAGCCCCAGCATTTT. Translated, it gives CASSRRQGKGQPQHF.

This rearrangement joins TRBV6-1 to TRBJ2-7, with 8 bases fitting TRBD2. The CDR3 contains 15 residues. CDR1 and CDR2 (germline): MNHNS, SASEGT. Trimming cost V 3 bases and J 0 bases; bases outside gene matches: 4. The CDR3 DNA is TGTGCCAGCAGTGAGTGGGCGGGGGGCTCCTACGAGCAGTACTTC. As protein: CASSEWAGGSYEQYF.

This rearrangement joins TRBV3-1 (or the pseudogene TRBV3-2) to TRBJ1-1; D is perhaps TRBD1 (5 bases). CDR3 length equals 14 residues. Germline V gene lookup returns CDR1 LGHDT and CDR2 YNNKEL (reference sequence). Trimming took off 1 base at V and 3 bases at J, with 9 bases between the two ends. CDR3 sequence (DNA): TGTGCCAGCAGCCAAGTTCAGGGCCACACTGAAGCTTTCTTT. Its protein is CASSQVQGHTEAFF.

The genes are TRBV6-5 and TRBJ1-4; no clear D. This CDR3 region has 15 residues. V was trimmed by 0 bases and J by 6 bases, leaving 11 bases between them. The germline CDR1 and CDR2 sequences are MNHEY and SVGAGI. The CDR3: CASSYSKGGYEKLFF. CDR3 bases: TGTGCCAGCAGTTACTCAAAGGGAGGATATGAAAAACTGTTTTTT.

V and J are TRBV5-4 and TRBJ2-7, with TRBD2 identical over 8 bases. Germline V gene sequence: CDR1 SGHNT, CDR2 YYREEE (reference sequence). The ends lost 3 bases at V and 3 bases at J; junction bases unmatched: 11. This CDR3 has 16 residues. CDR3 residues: CASSSGGGGTLYEQYF. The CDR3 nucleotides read TGTGCCAGCAGCTCGGGAGGCGGGGGGACTCTCTACGAGCAGTACTTC.

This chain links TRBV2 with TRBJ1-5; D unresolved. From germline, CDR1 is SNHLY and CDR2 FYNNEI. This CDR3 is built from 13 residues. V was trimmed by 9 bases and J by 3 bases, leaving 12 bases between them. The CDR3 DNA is TGTGCCAGTTCCCCGGGGAACAATCAGCCCCAGCATTTT. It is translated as CASSPGNNQPQHF.